The clone carrying this T cell receptor (beta chain) has just a few counts. Its antigen is as yet unknown. Germline V gives CDR1 LNHDA, CDR2 SQIVND (reference sequence). The CDR3 covers 16 residues. The V end was cut by 7 bases, the J end by 5 bases, with 21 bases between. The TCRbeta library was prepared with unique molecular identifiers. MiXCR, run by TCRdb on the PCR reads, gives a single entry per CDR3 protein. This table holds fewer than 1 million distinct CDR3 sequences, under 20% found once. This entry comes from a study of T-cell reconstitution after alpha-beta-depleted transplantation in children. Study-wide findings and caveats: Surviving recipient cells, namely T cells and thymic progenitors, were the source of high day-60 TCRbeta diversity in some patients. Once a year had passed after transplant, T-cell counts and diversity came mostly from newly produced T cells. It was reported that alpha-beta T cells came from several hundred expanded graft clones (about two months after transplant).

This clonotype originated in a male patient younger than 18 who had a stem cell transplant for acute lymphoblastic leukemia, so the T cells may come from the graft donor. Sequencing used PBMCs, mostly from graft donor cells, obtained 360 days after TCRalphabeta/CD19-depleted stem cell transplant. The chain links TRBV19 to TRBJ2-1; D might be TRBD1 or TRBD2, each matching 5 bases. The CDR3 loop reads CASTTAPGRGDNEQFF. The CDR3 DNA is TGTGCCAGTACGACTGCCCCAGGGAGAGGCGACAATGAGCAGTTCTTC.